This T cell receptor (beta chain) was identified in a study of T cell responses to AZD1222 COVID-19 vaccine (dated by TCRdb to the early 2020s). Broadly, across the study: TCR sequencing covered more than 230 trial participants: some 210 given two doses of AZD1222 and around 25 given two doses of MenACWY control vaccine. Trial participants were enrolled by age into subgroups of 18-55, 56-69 and 70-plus years, and around 140, 26 and 57 TCR-sequenced participants, respectively, were included in these subgroups. What the work shows at the level of the full study, not this receptor alone: Because no samples from the day 14 peak response were available, repertoires could be characterized only after the peak T cell response. Conclusions about previously exposed vaccinees are limited because only a handful of AZD1222 recipients were SARS-CoV-2 seropositive at baseline. CD4 TCRs associated with the vaccine covered the entire spike protein, and the dominant responses were in regions 160-218 and 743-854. In the small 56-69-year group, the increase in depth fell short of significance, most likely because of low power. After two AZD1222 doses, spike-specific TCR breadth and depth were significantly higher than at day 0 and than in MenACWY recipients. Most participants were white British and females outnumbered males, and the authors suggested that clonal diversity may have been underestimated. Nearly half of unique spike-specific TCRs reportedly recognized epitopes outside regions mutated in the B.1.351 and B.1.1.7 variants.

As concerns this clone: Its antigen is not yet known. Within one base of it there is no much larger clone, and no base qualities were kept.

This specimen's time point label, per the study, means: about 28 days (+/-7) after the second vaccine dose. AZD1222 recipients whose second dose came at about 4 weeks and those whose second dose came at about 12 weeks were combined into one group, since spike-specific TCR depth and breadth did not differ between the two schedules. Vaccinee samples came from UK trials COV001 and COV002, including a single-blind randomized controlled phase 2/3 trial of AZD1222 (ChAdOx1 nCoV-19) in healthy adults. For TCRbeta chain sequencing, PBMC samples were collected from trial participants at day 0 and at day 28 after the second dose. The CDR3 regions of human TCRbeta chains were analyzed by immunosequencing. Per the source publication's procedure: Repertoire TCRs were checked for matches against a reference library of SARS-CoV-2-specific TCRs that had been generated using the MIRA antigen-specificity platform. Breadth was defined as the fraction of unique TCRs that were SARS-CoV-2-associated. Depth was defined as the fraction of total T cells that were SARS-CoV-2-associated. Using the MIRA data, each spike-specific TCR was assigned both to the spike region to which the TCR was reactive and to a CD4 or CD8 class. Log10-transformed breadth and depth values were compared by one-way ANOVA with Sidak's multiple comparisons tests. TCRdb stores this immuneACCESS table with in-frame sequences only. Part of the clones is absent; in the studies checked, under half of the shortfall reflects unresolved V genes, and no reason is known for the rest. D and trimming come from the DNA, and the V and J calls and clone size come from that table. This sample is represented by fewer than 200,000 clones; around 90% of them were singletons. The biggest ten clones account for approximately 1% of the sample.

For this chain, trimming is 1 base at the V end and 9 bases at the J end, and the number of junction bases without a gene match is 8. The cysteine opens and the phenylalanine closes a CDR3 of 15 amino acids. Only the CDR3 region is kept as DNA, spanning 45 bases read in frame from base 1. CDR1 and CDR2 (SGHRS, YFSETQ) derive from the germline V gene. The rearranged chain carries TRBV5-1 and TRBJ2-1; 9 bases in the junction line up with TRBD2. Sequenced here: peripheral blood, sampled 28 days after the second AZD1222 dose. This TCR was sampled from an adult who received the AZD1222 COVID-19 vaccine. CDR3 sequence: CASSLSNSGGLEQFF. Here is the DNA: TGCGCCAGCAGCTTGAGTAATAGCGGGGGCCTTGAGCAGTTCTTC.